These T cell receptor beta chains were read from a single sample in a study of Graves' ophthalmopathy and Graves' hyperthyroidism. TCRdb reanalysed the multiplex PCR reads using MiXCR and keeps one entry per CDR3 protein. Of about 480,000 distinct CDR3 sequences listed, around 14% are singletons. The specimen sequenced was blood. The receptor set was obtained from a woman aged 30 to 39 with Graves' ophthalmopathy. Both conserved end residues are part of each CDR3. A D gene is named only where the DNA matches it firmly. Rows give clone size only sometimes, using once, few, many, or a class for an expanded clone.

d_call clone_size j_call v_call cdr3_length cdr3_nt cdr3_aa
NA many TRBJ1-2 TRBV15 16 TGTGCCACCAGCAGAGAGGGCAGGGTTAATGACTATGGCTACACCTTC CATSREGRVNDYGYTF
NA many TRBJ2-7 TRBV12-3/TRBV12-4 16 TGTGCCAGCAGGGGATTTGGACAGCGGGGCGCCTACGAGCAGTACTTC CASRGFGQRGAYEQYF
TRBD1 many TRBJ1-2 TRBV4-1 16 TGCGCCAGCAGCCAAGGGCGAACAGGGACAGTCTATGGCTACACCTTC CASSQGRTGTVYGYTF
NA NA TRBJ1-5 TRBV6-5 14 TGTGCCAGCGGTATCGACAGTAGCAATCAGCCCCAGCATTTT CASGIDSSNQPQHF
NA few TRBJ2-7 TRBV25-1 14 TGTGCCAGCAGTCGGGGCGGGGCTGGGGGCGAGCAGTACTTC CASSRGGAGGEQYF
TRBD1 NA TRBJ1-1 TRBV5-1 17 TGCGCCAGCAGCTTGGGGGAGAGGGGGACAGAGAACACTGAAGCTTTCTTT CASSLGERGTENTEAFF
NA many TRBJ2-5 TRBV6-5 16 TGTGCCAGCAAAATTATTTCGGGGTCAAATCAAGAGACCCAGTACTTC CASKIISGSNQETQYF
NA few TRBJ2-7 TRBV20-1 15 TGCAGTGCTAGAGAAGTTTCGGGACCGAACTACGAGCAGTACTTC CSAREVSGPNYEQYF
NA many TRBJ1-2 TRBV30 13 TGTGCCTGGTTCTCGACTAAAAACTATGGCTACACCTTC CAWFSTKNYGYTF
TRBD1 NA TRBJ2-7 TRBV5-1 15 TGCGCCAGCAGCCCAGGGACAGGGTCGGGGTACGAGCAGTACTTC CASSPGTGSGYEQYF
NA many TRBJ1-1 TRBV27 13 TGTGCCAGCAGTAAGGACGGGAACACTGAAGCTTTCTTT CASSKDGNTEAFF
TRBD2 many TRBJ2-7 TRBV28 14 TGTGCCAGCAGAACCCGGGGGGTGACGTACGAGCAGTACTTC CASRTRGVTYEQYF
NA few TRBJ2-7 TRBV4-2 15 TGTGCCAGCAGCCAAGATAGGGGGGCTTCCTACGAGCAGTACTTC CASSQDRGASYEQYF
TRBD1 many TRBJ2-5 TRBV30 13 TGTGCCTGGAGTATAGGACAGGGTGAGACCCAGTACTTC CAWSIGQGETQYF
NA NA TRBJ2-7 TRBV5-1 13 TGCGCCAGCAGCCCGAGGCAAACCATGGAGCAGTACTTC CASSPRQTMEQYF
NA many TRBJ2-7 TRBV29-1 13 TGCAGCGTTGGGGGTTTTGCCGTGTACGAGCAGTACTTC CSVGGFAVYEQYF
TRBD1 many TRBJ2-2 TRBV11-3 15 TGTGCCAGCAGCTTTGGGACAGGGGGCTTCGGGGAGCTGTTTTTT CASSFGTGGFGELFF
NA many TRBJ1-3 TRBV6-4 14 TGTGCCAGCAGCAAACTCGGGGGAGGAAACACCATATATTTT CASSKLGGGNTIYF
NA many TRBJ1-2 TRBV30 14 TGTGCCTGGAGCGGACTCTATTTGTCCTATGGCTACACCTTC CAWSGLYLSYGYTF
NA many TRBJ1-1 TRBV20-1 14 TGCAGTGCTAGAGATCGCCAGCTGAACACTGAAGCTTTCTTT CSARDRQLNTEAFF
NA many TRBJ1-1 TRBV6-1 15 TGTGCCAGCGAGCCCAACCTGGATGAGACCGCCGAAGCTTTCTTT CASEPNLDETAEAFF
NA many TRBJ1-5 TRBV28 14 TGTGCCAGCAGACCTCCGGAGGGCAATCAGCCCCAGCATTTT CASRPPEGNQPQHF
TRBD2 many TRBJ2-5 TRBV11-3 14 TGTGCCAGCAGCTCATTCCGGGGGGAAGAGACCCAGTACTTC CASSSFRGEETQYF
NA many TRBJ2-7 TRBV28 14 NA CASSSSAIRDEQYF
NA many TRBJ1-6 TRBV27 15 TGTGCCAGCAGTCCCCACCGTGCACTTAATTCACCCCTCCACTTT CASSPHRALNSPLHF
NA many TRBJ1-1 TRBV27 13 TGTGCCAGCAGTTTTTCCGAGAACACTGAAGCTTTCTTT CASSFSENTEAFF
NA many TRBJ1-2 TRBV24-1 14 TGTGCCACCAGTGATTTATGGGGTAACGATGGCTACACCTTC CATSDLWGNDGYTF
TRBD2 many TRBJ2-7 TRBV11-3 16 TGTGCCAGCAGCTTACTAGCGGGGGGGTACTCCTACGAGCAGTACTTC CASSLLAGGYSYEQYF
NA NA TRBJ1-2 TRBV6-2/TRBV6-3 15 TGTGCCAGCAGTCCCCTCGCAGGTGATCGCTATGGCTACACCTTC CASSPLAGDRYGYTF
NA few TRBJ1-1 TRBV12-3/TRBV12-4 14 TGTGCCAGCAGTACCCCCCCTGGGAACACTGAAGCTTTCTTT CASSTPPGNTEAFF
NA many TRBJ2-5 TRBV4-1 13 TGCGCCAGCAGCCAAGCCCCTGAGGAGACCCAGTACTTC CASSQAPEETQYF
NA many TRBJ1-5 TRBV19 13 TGTGCCAGTAGTATCGGTGAGCTCCAGCCCCAGCATTTT CASSIGELQPQHF
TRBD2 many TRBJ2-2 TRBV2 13 TGTGCCAGCAGCCCGGGACTAGGGATTGAGCTGTTTTTT CASSPGLGIELFF
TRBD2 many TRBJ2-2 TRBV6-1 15 TGTGCCAGCAGGCTAGCGGGAGGGGTCACCGGGGAGCTGTTTTTT CASRLAGGVTGELFF
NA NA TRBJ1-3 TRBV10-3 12 TGTGCCATCGCGCCAGCTGGAAACACCATATATTTT CAIAPAGNTIYF
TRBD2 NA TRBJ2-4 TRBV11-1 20 TGTGCCAGCAGCTTAGCGCTAGCTAGCGGGAGAGAAGGGGCCAAAAACATTCAGTACTTC CASSLALASGREGAKNIQYF
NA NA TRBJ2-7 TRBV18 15 TGTGCCAGCTCACCACAAACAGGGATCAACGACGAGCAGTACTTC CASSPQTGINDEQYF
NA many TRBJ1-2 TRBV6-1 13 TGTGCCAGCAGTGAGGGCGAAAACTATGGCTACACCTTC CASSEGENYGYTF
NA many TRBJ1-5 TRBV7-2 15 TGTGCCAGCAGCTTCGGCCTCGAGACAGGCCAGCCCCAGCATTTT CASSFGLETGQPQHF
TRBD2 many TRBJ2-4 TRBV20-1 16 TGCAGTGCTAGAGTAACTAGCGGGGGGGCCAAAAACATTCAGTACTTC CSARVTSGGAKNIQYF
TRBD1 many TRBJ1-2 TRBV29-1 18 TGCAGCAGCGTTTCGTCCCACCCCGGGACAGGGGGCGGCTATGGCTACACCTTC CSSVSSHPGTGGGYGYTF
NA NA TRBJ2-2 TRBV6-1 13 TGTGCCAGCCTTCAGATGAACACCGGGGAGCTGTTTTTT CASLQMNTGELFF
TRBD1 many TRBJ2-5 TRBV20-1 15 TGCAGTGCTGGGACAGGCCAATCTCCCCAAGAGACCCAGTACTTC CSAGTGQSPQETQYF
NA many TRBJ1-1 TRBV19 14 TGTGCCAGTAAGAGGGGCCCGATGAACACTGAAGCTTTCTTT CASKRGPMNTEAFF
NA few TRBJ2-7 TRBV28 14 TGTGCCAGCAGCTCTAGAATAGACAGTCACGAGCAGTACTTC CASSSRIDSHEQYF
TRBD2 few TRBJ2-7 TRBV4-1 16 TGCGCCAGCAGCCTCGAGGGACTAGCGGGAGGGCTTGAGCAGTACTTC CASSLEGLAGGLEQYF